Each of the 8 T cell receptor beta chains below was sequenced from the same sample in a study of siplizumab effects on memory and regulatory T cells. This table comes from immunoSEQ multiplex PCR, and its TCRdb copy is limited to in-frame clones, with some not included. Of 70,000 to 90,000 clones detected, around 93% appear once; the ten largest clones hold roughly 5%. Sample: CD8+ T cells sorted from blood. The receptors here all came from a human donor in good health.

This clone appeared a single time. The chain has TRBV14 and TRBJ1-1; a possible D gene is TRBD1 (5 bases). With 1 base removed from V and 6 bases from J, the gap between germline ends came to 9 bases. CDR3 length equals 13 residues. Germline CDR1 SGHDN, CDR2 FVKESK. CDR3 residues: CASSQVGGAEAFF. CDR3 bases: TGTGCCAGCAGCCAAGTGGGGGGGGCTGAAGCTTTCTTT.

DNA of the CDR3: TGCAGCGCCGTCGGCAGGGATGGCTACACCTTC. This sequence encodes CSAVGRDGYTF. This chain joins TRBV29-1 and TRBJ1-2; D might be TRBD1 (5 bases). Between the trimmed V and J ends, which lost 7 bases and 6 bases, there was a span of 12 bases. This CDR3 region has 11 residues. CDR1 and CDR2 from the germline V gene are SQVTM and ANQGSEA.

The rearrangement links TRBV5-6 to TRBJ2-1; D ambiguous. With 0 bases removed from V and 0 bases from J, the gap between germline ends came to 7 bases. Germline V lookup: CDR1 SGHDT, CDR2 YYEEEE. This CDR3 contains 15 residues. CDR3 sequence (DNA): TGTGCCAGCAGCTTGGGACCGTACTCCTACAATGAGCAGTTCTTC. It yields the protein CASSLGPYSYNEQFF.

The rearrangement links TRBV19 to TRBJ2-7; 7 bases match TRBD2. With V trimmed by 3 bases and J by 3 bases, 5 bases remained unmatched. Germline CDR1 LNHDA, CDR2 SQIVND (reference sequence). This CDR3 spans 14 amino acids. The CDR3 DNA follows: TGTGCCAGTAGTATTTATGGGGGGGACTACGAGCAGTACTTC. Encoded protein: CASSIYGGDYEQYF.

This chain connects TRBV10-1 to TRBJ1-1; tentatively, D is TRBD1 (5 bases). With 2 bases removed from V and 0 bases from J, the gap between germline ends came to 10 bases. The CDR3 runs 15 residues. Per the germline V gene, CDR1 is WNHNN and CDR2 is SYGVQD (reference sequence). CDR3 nucleotide sequence: TGCGCCAGCAGTGAGACAGGCGGCCTGAACACTGAAGCTTTCTTT. Its protein is CASSETGGLNTEAFF.

The chain uses TRBV9 and TRBJ1-6; TRBD1 matches at 7 bases. The CDR3 is 14 amino acids. V trimming: 4 bases; J trimming: 6 bases; junction bases outside the gene matches: 4. CDR1 is SGDLS and CDR2 is YYNGEE in the germline V gene. The CDR3, as DNA: TGTGCCAGCAGCTCCGGGACAGTTAATTCACCCCTCCACTTT. Translation: CASSSGTVNSPLHF.

V usage is TRBV27 and J usage is TRBJ1-1, with D maybe TRBD1 (6 bases). Trimming took 10 bases from V and 3 from J, leaving 15 bases between them. CDR3 length: 13 amino acids. Germline CDR1 and CDR2: MNHEY and SMNVEV (reference sequence). CDR3 residues: CATKPGVYTEAFF. DNA of the CDR3: TGTGCCACCAAGCCAGGGGTGTACACTGAAGCTTTCTTT.

The rearrangement uses TRBV7-9 and TRBJ2-5; 8 positions match TRBD2. The germline CDR1 and CDR2 sequences are SEHNR and FQNEAQ (reference sequence). This CDR3 spans 14 amino acids. The V and J ends lost 1 base and 7 bases, in that order; junction bases with no gene match: 5. The DNA for the CDR3 is TGTGCCAGCAGCTTAGACTCGGGAGGGGCGACCCAGTACTTC. Translating gives CASSLDSGGATQYF.